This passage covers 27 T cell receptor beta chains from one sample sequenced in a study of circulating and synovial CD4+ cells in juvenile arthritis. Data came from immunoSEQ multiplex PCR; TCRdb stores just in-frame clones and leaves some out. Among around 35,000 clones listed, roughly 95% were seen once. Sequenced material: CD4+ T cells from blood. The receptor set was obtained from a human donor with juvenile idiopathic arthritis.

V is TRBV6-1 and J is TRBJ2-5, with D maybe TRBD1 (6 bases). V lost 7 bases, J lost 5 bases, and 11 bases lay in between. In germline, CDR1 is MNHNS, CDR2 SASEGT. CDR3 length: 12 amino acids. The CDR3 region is CASTPRGETQYF. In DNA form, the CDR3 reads TGTGCCAGCACCCCTAGGGGGGAGACCCAGTACTTC.

The CDR3 nucleotides are TGTGCCAGCTCACCACGTCCGGGGGGCAATCAGCCCCAGCATTTT. It translates to CASSPRPGGNQPQHF. V gene TRBV18 combines with J gene TRBJ1-5, with D perhaps matching TRBD1 (5 bases). Trimming left V 1 base short and J 2 bases short, with 9 bases between. Looked up from germline, CDR1 is KGHSH and CDR2 is LQKENI. This CDR3 is built from 15 residues.

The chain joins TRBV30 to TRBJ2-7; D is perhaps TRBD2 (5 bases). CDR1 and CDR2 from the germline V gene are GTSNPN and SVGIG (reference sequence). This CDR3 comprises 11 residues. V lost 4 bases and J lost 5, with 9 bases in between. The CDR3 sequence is CAWMAADEQYF. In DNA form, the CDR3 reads TGTGCCTGGATGGCAGCGGACGAGCAGTACTTC.

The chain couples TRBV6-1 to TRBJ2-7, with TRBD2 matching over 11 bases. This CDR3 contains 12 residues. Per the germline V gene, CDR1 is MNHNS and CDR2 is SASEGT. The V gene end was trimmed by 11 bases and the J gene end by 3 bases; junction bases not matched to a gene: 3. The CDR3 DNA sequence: TGTGCCTTGGGGACTAGCGGCTACGAGCAGTACTTC. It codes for CALGTSGYEQYF.

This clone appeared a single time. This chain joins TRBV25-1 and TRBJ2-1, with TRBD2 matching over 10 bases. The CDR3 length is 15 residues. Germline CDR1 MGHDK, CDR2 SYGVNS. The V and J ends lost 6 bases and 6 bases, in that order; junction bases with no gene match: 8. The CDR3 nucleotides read TGTGCCAGCAGCGACGGGACTAGCGCCTTCAATGAGCAGTTCTTC. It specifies CASSDGTSAFNEQFF. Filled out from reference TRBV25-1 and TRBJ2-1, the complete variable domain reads EADIYQTPRYLVIGTGKKITLECSQTMGHDKMYWYQQDPGMELHLIHYSYGVNSTEKGDLSSESTVSRIRTEHFPLTLESARPSHTSQYLCASSDGTSAFNEQFFGPGTRLTVL.

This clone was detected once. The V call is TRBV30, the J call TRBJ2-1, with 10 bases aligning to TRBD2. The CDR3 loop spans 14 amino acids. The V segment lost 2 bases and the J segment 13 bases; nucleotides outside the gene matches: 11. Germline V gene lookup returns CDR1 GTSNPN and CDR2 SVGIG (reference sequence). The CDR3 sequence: CAWSPLAGATPQFF. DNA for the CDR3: TGTGCCTGGAGTCCGCTAGCGGGGGCTACTCCCCAGTTCTTC.

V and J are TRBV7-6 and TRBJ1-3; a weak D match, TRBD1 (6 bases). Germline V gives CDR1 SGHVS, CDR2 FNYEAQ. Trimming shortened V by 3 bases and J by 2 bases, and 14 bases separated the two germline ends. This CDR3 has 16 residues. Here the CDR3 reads CASSLTDQGTGNTIYF. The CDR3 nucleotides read TGTGCCAGCAGCTTGACGGACCAGGGGACTGGAAACACCATATATTTT.

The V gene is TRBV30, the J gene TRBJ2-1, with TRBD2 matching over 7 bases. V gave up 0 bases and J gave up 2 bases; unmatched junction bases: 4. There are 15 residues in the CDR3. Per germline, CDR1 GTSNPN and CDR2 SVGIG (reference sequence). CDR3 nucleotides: TGTGCCTGGAGTGTCGGGGGGTCCCCCTACAATGAGCAGTTCTTC. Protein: CAWSVGGSPYNEQFF. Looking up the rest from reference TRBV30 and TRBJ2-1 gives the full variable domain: SQTIHQWPATLVQPVGSPLSLECTVEGTSNPNLYWYRQAAGRGLQLLFYSVGIGQISSEVPQNLSASRPQDRQFILSSKKLLLSDSGFYLCAWSVGGSPYNEQFFGPGTRLTVL.

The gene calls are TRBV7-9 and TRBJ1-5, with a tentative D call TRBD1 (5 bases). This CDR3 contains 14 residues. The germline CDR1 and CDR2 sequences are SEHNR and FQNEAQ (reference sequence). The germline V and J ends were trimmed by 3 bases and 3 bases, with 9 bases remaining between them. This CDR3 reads CASSFTGPNQPQHF. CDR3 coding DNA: TGTGCCAGCAGCTTTACAGGCCCCAATCAGCCCCAGCATTTT.

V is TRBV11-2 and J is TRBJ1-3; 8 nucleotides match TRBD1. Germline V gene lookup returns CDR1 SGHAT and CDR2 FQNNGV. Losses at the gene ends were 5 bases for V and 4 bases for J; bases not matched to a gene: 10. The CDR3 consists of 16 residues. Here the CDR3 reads CASSGQGQWMGNTIYF. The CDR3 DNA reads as TGTGCCAGCAGCGGACAGGGACAGTGGATGGGAAACACCATATATTTT.

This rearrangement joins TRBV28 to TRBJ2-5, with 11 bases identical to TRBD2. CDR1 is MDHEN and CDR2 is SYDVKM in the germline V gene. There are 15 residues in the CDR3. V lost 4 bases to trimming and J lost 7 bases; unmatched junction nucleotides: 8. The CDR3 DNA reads TGTGCCAGCAGTTCTCTAGCGGGAGGTGAGAGGACCCAGTACTTC. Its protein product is CASSSLAGGERTQYF.

The CDR3 protein is CASSLWSRGNYEQYF. The CDR3 DNA is TGTGCCAGCAGTTTATGGTCGAGGGGGAACTACGAGCAGTACTTC. This chain joins TRBV28 and TRBJ2-7; D perhaps matches TRBD1 (6 bases). CDR1 is MDHEN, CDR2 SYDVKM, per germline. This CDR3 contains 15 residues. V lost 0 bases and J 3 bases, leaving 12 bases between the germline ends.

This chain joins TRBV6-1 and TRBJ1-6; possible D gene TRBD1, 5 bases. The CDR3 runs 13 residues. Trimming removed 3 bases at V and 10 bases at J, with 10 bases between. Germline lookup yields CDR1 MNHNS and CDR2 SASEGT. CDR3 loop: CASSDRVGSPLHF. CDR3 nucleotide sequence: TGTGCCAGCAGTGACAGGGTGGGGTCACCCCTCCACTTT.

CDR3 amino acids: CASSGGRAQTDTQYF. In nucleotides, the CDR3 is TGTGCCAGCAGTGGCGGGAGGGCCCAAACAGATACGCAGTATTTT. This chain links TRBV7-3 with TRBJ2-3; 9 positions agree with TRBD2. The junction had 7 bases not matched to a gene; V was cut back by 6 bases and J by 3 bases. Germline loops: CDR1 SGHTA, CDR2 FQGTGA. CDR3 length: 15 residues.

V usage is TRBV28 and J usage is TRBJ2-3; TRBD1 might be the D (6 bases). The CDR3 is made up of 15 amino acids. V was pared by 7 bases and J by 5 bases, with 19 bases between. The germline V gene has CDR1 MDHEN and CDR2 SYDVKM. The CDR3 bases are TGTGCCAGCACCCAAAGTGGCAGGGGTGGAGATACGCAGTATTTT. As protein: CASTQSGRGGDTQYF.

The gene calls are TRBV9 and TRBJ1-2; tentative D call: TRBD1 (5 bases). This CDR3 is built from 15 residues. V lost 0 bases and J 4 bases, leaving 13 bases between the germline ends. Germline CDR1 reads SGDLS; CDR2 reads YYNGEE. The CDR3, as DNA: TGTGCCAGCAGCGTAGGGGAGGGGTTGGGCTATGGCTACACCTTC. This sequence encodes CASSVGEGLGYGYTF.

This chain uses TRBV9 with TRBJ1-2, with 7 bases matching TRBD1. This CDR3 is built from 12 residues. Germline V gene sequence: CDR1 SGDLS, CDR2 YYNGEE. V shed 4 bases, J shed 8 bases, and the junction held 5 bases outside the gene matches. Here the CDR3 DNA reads TGTGCCAGCAGCACTCGGGACAGCGGCTACACCTTC. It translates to CASSTRDSGYTF.

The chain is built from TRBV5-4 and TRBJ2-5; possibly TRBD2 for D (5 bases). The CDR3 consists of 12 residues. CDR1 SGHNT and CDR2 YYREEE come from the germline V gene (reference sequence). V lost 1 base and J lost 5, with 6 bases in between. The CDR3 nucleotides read TGTGCCAGCAGCTTGAGGGAGGAGACCCAGTACTTC. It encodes CASSLREETQYF.

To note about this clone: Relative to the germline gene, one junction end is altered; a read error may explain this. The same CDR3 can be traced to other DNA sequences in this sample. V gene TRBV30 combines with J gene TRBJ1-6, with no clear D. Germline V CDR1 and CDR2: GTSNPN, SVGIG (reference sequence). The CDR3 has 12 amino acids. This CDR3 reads CAWRRQNSPLHF. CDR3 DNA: TGTGCCTGGAGGAGGCAAAATTCCCCCCTCCACTTT.

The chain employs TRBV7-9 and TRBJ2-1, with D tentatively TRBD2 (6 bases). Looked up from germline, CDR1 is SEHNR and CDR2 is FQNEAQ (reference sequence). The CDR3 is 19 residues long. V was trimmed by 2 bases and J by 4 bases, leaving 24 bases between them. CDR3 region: CASSLRELLFGSGYNEQFF. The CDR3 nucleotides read TGTGCCAGCAGCTTACGGGAACTCTTGTTCGGGAGCGGGTACAATGAGCAGTTCTTC.

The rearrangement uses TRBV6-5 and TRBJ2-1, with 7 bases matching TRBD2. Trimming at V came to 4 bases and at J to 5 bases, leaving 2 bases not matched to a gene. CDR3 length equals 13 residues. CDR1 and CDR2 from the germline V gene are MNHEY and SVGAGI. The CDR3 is CASSFGLDNEQFF. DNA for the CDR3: TGTGCCAGCAGTTTTGGACTAGACAATGAGCAGTTCTTC.

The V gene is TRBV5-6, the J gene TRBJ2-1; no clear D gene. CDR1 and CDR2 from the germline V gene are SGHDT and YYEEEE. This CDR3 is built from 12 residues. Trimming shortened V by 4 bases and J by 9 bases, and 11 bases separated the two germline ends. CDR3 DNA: TGTGCCAGCAGCCGGAGTACGGGTGAGCAGTTCTTC. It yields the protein CASSRSTGEQFF.

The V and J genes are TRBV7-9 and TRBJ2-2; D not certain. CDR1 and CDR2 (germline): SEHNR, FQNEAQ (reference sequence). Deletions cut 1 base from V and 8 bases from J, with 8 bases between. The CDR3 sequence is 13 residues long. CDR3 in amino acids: CASSLGQAGELFF. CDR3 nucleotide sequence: TGTGCCAGCAGCTTAGGTCAAGCAGGGGAGCTGTTTTTT.

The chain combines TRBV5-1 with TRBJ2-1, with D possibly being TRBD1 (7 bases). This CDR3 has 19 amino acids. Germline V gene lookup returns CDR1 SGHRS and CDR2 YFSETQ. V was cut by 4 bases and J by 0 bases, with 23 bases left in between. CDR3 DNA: TGCGCCAGCAGCGGACCCAGGGGGAAGGACGGGAGCTCCTACAATGAGCAGTTCTTC. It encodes CASSGPRGKDGSSYNEQFF.

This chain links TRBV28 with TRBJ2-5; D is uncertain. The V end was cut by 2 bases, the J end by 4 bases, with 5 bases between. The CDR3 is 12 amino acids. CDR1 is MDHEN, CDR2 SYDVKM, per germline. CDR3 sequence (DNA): TGTGCCAGCAGTTTACGGGTAGAGACCCAGTACTTC. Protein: CASSLRVETQYF.

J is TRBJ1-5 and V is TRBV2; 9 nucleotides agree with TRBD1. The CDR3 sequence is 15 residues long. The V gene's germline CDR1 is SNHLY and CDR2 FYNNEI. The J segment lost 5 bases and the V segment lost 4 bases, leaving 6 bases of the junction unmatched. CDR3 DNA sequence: TGTGCCAGCAGTGTAAACAGGGGGCTCGATCAGCCCCAGCATTTT. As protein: CASSVNRGLDQPQHF.

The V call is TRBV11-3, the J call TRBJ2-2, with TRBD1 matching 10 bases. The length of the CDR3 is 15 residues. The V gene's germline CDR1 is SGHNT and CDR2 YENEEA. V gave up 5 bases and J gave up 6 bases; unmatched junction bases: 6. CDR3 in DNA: TGTGCCAGCAGCCGGGGGACAGGGGAACCCGGGGAGCTGTTTTTT. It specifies CASSRGTGEPGELFF.